A selection of T cell receptor beta chains follows, all from one sample in a study of graft-versus-host responses after intestinal transplantation. Sequenced by immunoSEQ multiplex PCR; TCRdb stores in-frame clones only, minus some. This sample has tens of thousands of clones, with 91% found just once. Antigen specificity for these receptors is unknown. Here the sequenced sample was unstimulated CD4+ T cells sorted from spleen or lymph node cells, taken before transplant. These receptors all come from a human donor who was the organ donor for an intestinal transplant. Each CDR3 is given with its conserved first and last residue. The order of the fields is CDR3 protein, J gene, V gene.

CDR3: CAINSGGDGYTF
J: TRBJ1-2
V: TRBV5-5

CDR3: CASSRGQAEQETQYF
J: TRBJ2-5
V: TRBV19

CDR3: CASSLALGGPYNEQFF
J: TRBJ2-1
V: TRBV7-2

CDR3: CASSSRFLNTEAFF
J: TRBJ1-1
V: TRBV6-7

CDR3: CASSFGAGTGGYEQYF
J: TRBJ2-7
V: TRBV28

CDR3: CASSLPRGNTIYF
J: TRBJ1-3
V: TRBV28

CDR3: CASTGLAGGYGELFF
J: TRBJ2-2
V: TRBV18

CDR3: CASSWTSGSYNEQFF
J: TRBJ2-1
V: TRBV28

CDR3: CASSYHRDSEQYF
J: TRBJ2-7
V: TRBV6-5

CDR3: CASSYSQTANYGYTF
J: TRBJ1-2
V: TRBV6-5

CDR3: CASSRKTEGNTGELFF
J: TRBJ2-2
V: TRBV7-8

CDR3: CASSQDREWGQPQHF
J: TRBJ1-5
V: TRBV4-2

CDR3: CASRLGTGYGYTF
J: TRBJ1-2
V: TRBV6-1

CDR3: CASSYSRGQGSPLHF
J: TRBJ1-6
V: TRBV6-5

CDR3: CASSPGGVKDEQYF
J: TRBJ2-7
V: TRBV5-1

CDR3: CASLAEENTGELFF
J: TRBJ2-2
V: TRBV6-1

CDR3: CASSRMFQGVSSYEQYF
J: TRBJ2-7
V: TRBV5-1

CDR3: CASSVATAGGPPNIQYF
J: TRBJ2-4
V: TRBV9